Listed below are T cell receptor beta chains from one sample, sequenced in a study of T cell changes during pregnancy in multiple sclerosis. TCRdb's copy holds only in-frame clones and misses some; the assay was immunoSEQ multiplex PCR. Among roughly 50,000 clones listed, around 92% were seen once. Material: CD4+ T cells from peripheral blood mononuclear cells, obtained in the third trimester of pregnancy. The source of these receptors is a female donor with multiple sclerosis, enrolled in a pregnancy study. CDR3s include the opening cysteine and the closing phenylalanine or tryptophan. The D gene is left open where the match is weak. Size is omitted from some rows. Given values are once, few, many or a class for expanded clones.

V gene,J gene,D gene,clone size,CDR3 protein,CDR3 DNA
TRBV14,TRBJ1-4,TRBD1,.,CASSHDRGDEKLFF,TGTGCCAGCAGCCACGACAGGGGGGATGAAAAACTGTTTTTT
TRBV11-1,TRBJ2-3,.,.,CASSSEVAFSTDTQYF,TGTGCCAGCAGCAGCGAGGTGGCGTTTAGCACAGATACGCAGTATTTT
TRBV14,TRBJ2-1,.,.,CASSQVYGAGEQFF,TGTGCCAGCAGCCAAGTATATGGGGCGGGGGAGCAGTTCTTC
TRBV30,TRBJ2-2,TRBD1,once,CAWSELTGFTGELFF,TGTGCCTGGAGTGAGCTGACAGGGTTCACCGGGGAGCTGTTTTTT
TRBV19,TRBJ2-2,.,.,CASSIQGNTGELFF,TGTGCCAGTAGTATACAGGGGAACACCGGGGAGCTGTTTTTT
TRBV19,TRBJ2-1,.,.,CASTYRAGFHNEQFF,TGTGCCAGTACCTATCGGGCAGGGTTCCACAATGAGCAGTTCTTC
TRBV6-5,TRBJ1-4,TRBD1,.,CASRAQGAQYEKLFF,TGTGCCAGCAGAGCCCAGGGGGCGCAGTATGAAAAACTGTTTTTT
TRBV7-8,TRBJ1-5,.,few,CASSLETANNQPQHF,TGTGCCAGCAGCTTAGAGACAGCAAACAATCAGCCCCAGCATTTT
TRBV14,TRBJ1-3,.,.,CASGGAGNTIYF,TGTGCCAGCGGCGGTGCTGGAAACACCATATATTTT
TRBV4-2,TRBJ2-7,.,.,CASSQESGGRTNYEQYF,TGTGCCAGCAGCCAAGAATCCGGGGGACGGACCAACTACGAGCAGTACTTC
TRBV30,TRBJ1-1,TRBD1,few,CATNRGAEAFF,TGTGCCACTAACAGGGGTGCTGAAGCTTTCTTT
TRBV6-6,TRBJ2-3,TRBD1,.,CASSLGQATDTQYF,TGTGCCAGCAGTTTGGGACAGGCCACAGATACGCAGTATTTT
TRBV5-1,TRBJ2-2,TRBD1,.,CASRGKTPGQANTGELFF,TGCGCCAGCAGGGGGAAGACTCCGGGACAGGCCAACACCGGGGAGCTGTTTTTT
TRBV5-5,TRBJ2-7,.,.,CASSLDIFPYEQYF,TGTGCCAGCAGCTTGGACATTTTTCCCTACGAGCAGTACTTC
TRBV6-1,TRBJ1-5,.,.,CASSELAWTAANTVNQPQHF,TGTGCCAGCAGTGAATTAGCCTGGACAGCCGCAAACACCGTGAATCAGCCCCAGCATTTT
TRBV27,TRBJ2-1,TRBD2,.,CASSSQTSESSYNEQFF,TGTGCCAGCAGTTCCCAGACTAGCGAGAGCTCCTACAATGAGCAGTTCTTC